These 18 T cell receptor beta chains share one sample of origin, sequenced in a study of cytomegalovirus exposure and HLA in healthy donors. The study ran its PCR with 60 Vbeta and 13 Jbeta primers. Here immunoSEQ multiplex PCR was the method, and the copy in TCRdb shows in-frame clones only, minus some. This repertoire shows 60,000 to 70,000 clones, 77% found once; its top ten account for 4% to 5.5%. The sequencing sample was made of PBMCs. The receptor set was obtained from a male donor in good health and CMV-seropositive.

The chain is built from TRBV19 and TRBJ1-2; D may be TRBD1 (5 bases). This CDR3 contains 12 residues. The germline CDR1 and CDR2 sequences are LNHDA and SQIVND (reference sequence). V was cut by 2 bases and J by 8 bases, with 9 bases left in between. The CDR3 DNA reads TGTGCCAGTAGTATATCGGAGGGGGGCTACACCTTC. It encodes CASSISEGGYTF.

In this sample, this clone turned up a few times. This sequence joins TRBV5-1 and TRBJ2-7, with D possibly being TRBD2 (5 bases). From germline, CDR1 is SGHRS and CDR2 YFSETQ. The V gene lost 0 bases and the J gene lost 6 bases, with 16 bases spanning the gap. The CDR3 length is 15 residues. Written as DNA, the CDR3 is TGCGCCAGCAGCTTGGCCTCCACTCCGGGAATCGAGCAGTACTTC. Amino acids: CASSLASTPGIEQYF.

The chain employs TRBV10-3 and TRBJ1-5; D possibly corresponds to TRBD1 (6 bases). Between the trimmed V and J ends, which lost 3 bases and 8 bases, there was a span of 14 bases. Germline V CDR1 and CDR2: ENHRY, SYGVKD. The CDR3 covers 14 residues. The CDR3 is CAISEGQRGKPQHF. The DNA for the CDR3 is TGTGCCATCAGTGAAGGACAGCGGGGAAAGCCCCAGCATTTT.

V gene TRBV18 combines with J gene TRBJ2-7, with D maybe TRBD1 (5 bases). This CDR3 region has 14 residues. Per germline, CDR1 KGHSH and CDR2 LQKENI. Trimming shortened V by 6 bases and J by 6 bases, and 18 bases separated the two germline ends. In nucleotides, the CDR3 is TGTGCCAGCTCGAAGCAGGGAAAAGATGGCGAGCAGTACTTC. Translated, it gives CASSKQGKDGEQYF.

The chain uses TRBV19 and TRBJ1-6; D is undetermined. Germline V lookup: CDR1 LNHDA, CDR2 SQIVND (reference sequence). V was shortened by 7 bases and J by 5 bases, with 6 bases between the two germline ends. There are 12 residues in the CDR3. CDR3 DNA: TGTGCCAGTAATCAGAATAATTCACCCCTCCACTTT. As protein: CASNQNNSPLHF.

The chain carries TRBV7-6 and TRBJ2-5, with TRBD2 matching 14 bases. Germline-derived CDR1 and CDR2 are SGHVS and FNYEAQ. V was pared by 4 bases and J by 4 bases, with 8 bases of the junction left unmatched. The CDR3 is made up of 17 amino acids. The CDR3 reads CASSYSTSGGAGETQYF. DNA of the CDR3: TGTGCCAGCAGCTACTCGACTAGCGGGGGGGCGGGAGAGACCCAGTACTTC.

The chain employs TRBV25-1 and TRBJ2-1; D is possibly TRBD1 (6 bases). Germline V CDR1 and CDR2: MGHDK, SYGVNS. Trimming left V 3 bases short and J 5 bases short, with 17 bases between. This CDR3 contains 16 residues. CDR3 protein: CASSDVTGSFNNEQFF. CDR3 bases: TGTGCCAGCAGTGACGTAACAGGGTCTTTTAACAATGAGCAGTTCTTC.

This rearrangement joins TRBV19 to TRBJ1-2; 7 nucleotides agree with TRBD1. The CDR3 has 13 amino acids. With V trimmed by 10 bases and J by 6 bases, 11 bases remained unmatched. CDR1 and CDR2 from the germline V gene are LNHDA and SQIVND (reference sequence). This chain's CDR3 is CATNDREVDGYTF. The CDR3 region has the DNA TGTGCCACTAACGACAGGGAGGTAGATGGCTACACCTTC.

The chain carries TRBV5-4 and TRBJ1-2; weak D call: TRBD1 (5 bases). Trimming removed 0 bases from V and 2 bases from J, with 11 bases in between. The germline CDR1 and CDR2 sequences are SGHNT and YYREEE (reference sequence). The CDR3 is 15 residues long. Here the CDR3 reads CASSLDRRRNYGYTF. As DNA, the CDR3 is TGTGCCAGCAGCTTGGACAGGCGGCGGAACTATGGCTACACCTTC.

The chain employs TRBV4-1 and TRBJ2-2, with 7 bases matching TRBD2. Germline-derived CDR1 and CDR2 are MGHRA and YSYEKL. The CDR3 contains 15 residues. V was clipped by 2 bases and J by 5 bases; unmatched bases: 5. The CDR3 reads CASSQRARGTGELFF. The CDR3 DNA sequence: TGCGCCAGCAGCCAAAGGGCGCGGGGGACCGGGGAGCTGTTTTTT.

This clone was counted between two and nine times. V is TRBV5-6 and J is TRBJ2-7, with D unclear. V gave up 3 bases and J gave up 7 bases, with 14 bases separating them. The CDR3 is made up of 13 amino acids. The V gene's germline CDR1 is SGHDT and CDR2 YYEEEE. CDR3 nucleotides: TGTGCCAGCAGCTCGCACGGGTGGAGAGAGCAGTACTTC. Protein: CASSSHGWREQYF.

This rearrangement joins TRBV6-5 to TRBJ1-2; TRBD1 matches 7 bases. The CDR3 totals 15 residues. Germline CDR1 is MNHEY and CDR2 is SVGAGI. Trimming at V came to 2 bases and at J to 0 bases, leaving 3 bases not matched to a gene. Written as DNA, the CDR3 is TGTGCCAGCAGTTACCTCGGGACAGCTAACTATGGCTACACCTTC. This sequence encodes CASSYLGTANYGYTF.

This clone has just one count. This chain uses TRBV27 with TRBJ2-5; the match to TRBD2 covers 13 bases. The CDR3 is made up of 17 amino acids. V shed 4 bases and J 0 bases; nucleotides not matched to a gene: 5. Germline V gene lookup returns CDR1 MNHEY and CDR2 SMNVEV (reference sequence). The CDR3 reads CASSSRGTSGDQETQYF. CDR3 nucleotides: TGTGCCAGCAGTTCCCGGGGGACTAGCGGGGACCAAGAGACCCAGTACTTC.

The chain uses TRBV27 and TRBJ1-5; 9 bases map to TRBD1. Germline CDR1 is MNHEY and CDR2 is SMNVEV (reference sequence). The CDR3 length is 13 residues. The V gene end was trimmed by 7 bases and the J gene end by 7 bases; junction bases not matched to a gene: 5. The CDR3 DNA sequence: TGTGCCAGCAAGGGACAGGGACGACAGCCCCAGCATTTT. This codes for CASKGQGRQPQHF.

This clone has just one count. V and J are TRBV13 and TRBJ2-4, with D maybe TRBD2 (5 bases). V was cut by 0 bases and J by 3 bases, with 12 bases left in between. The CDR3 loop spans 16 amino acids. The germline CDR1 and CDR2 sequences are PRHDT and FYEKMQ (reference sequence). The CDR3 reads CASSLGQGSDKNIQYF. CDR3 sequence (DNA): TGTGCCAGCAGCTTAGGTCAAGGGAGTGACAAAAACATTCAGTACTTC.

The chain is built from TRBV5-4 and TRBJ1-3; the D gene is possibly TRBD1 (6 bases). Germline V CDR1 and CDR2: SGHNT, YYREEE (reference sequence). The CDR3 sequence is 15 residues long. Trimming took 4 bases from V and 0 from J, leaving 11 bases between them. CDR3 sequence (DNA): TGTGCCAGCAGCCCCTCCAGGGGCTCTGGAAACACCATATATTTT. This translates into CASSPSRGSGNTIYF.

CDR3 in amino acids: CASGSSRDRANYGYTF. The CDR3 DNA sequence: TGTGCTAGTGGGAGCTCCCGGGACAGAGCTAACTATGGCTACACCTTC. The chain employs TRBV12-5 and TRBJ1-2, with 7 positions matching TRBD1. In germline, CDR1 is LGHNT, CDR2 FRNRAP. The CDR3 loop spans 16 amino acids. V dropped 6 bases and J dropped 0; count of bases not matched to a gene: 10. Looking up the rest from reference TRBV12-5 and TRBJ1-2 gives the full variable domain: DARVTQTPRHKVTEMGQEVTMRCQPILGHNTVFWYRQTMMQGLELLAYFRNRAPLDDSGMPKDRFSAEMPDATLATLKIQPSEPRDSAVYFCASGSSRDRANYGYTFGSGTRLTVV.

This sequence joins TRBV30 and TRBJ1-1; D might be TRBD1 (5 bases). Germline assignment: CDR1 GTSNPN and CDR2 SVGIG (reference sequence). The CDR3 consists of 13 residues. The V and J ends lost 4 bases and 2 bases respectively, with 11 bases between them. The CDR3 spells CAWKGDFNTEAFF. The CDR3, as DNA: TGTGCCTGGAAAGGGGACTTTAACACTGAAGCTTTCTTT. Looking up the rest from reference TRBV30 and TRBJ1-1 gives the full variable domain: SQTIHQWPATLVQPVGSPLSLECTVEGTSNPNLYWYRQAAGRGLQLLFYSVGIGQISSEVPQNLSASRPQDRQFILSSKKLLLSDSGFYLCAWKGDFNTEAFFGQGTRLTVV.